The T cell receptor (beta chain) under discussion was sequenced for a study of blood T cell repertoires in COVID-19. In the authors' workflow: Reference gene primers were amplified, and this amplification served to estimate nucleated cell counts. Method: immunoSEQ multiplex PCR; TCRdb's copy keeps in-frame clones and lacks some. V, J and clone size reflect that table, while D and trimming were determined from the DNA. The sample lists hundreds of thousands of clones, around nine tenths seen once, with approximately 5.7% in the top ten. Sequences were obtained from PBMCs or T cells enriched from blood (not recorded which). This sequence was found in a middle-aged woman who had recovered from COVID-19.

CDR3 sequence: CASSWERREDTQYF. Written as DNA, the CDR3 is TGCGCCAGCAGCTGGGAGCGAAGGGAAGATACGCAGTATTTT. This sequence joins TRBV5-1 and TRBJ2-3, with a tentative D call TRBD2 (5 bases). Between the trimmed V and J ends, which lost 3 bases and 5 bases, there was a span of 13 bases. Germline CDR1 SGHRS, CDR2 YFSETQ. The CDR3 loop spans 14 amino acids. Supplemented by reference TRBV5-1 and TRBJ2-3, the full variable domain reads KAGVTQTPRYLIKTRGQQVTLSCSPISGHRSVSWYQQTPGQGLQFLFEYFSETQRNKGNFPGRFSGRQFSNSRSEMNVSTLELGDSALYLCASSWERREDTQYFGPGTRLTVL.